These 32 T cell receptor beta chains came from one sample sequenced in a study of blood T cell repertoires in COVID-19. Sequencing used immunoSEQ multiplex PCR; TCRdb keeps in-frame clones, though not all of them. The sample consists of a few hundred thousand clones, more than 75% of them appearing once. The sample was peripheral blood. The receptors stem from a woman aged 50 to 65 with acute or convalescent COVID-19.

The CDR3 reads CASRLTSGAHNEQFF. The CDR3 DNA reads TGTGCCAGCAGGCTGACTAGCGGAGCCCACAATGAGCAGTTCTTC. The V gene is TRBV6-5, the J gene TRBJ2-1; 9 positions match TRBD2. Germline-derived CDR1 and CDR2 are MNHEY and SVGAGI. The CDR3 spans 15 residues. With V trimmed by 6 bases and J by 5 bases, 8 bases remained unmatched.

The chain is built from TRBV27 and TRBJ2-5, with 9 positions matching TRBD2. CDR3 length: 13 residues. The V gene end was trimmed by 6 bases and the J gene end by 3 bases; junction bases not matched to a gene: 2. Germline V lookup: CDR1 MNHEY, CDR2 SMNVEV (reference sequence). Here the CDR3 reads CASRGTSKETQYF. Written as DNA, the CDR3 is TGTGCCAGCAGAGGGACTAGCAAAGAGACCCAGTACTTC.

The chain combines TRBV14 with TRBJ1-2; 8 bases match TRBD1. V lost 1 base and J lost 7; bases outside the gene matches: 5. The CDR3 loop spans 14 amino acids. CDR1 and CDR2 from the germline V gene are SGHDN and FVKESK. In nucleotides, the CDR3 is TGTGCCAGCAGCCAAGGGACAGGGCTTGCTGGCTACACCTTC. This sequence encodes CASSQGTGLAGYTF.

This chain connects TRBV6-6 to TRBJ1-3; possible D gene TRBD1, 6 bases. This CDR3 is 14 amino acids long. Germline-derived CDR1 and CDR2 are MNHNY and SVGAGI (reference sequence). Trimming removed 3 bases from V and 2 bases from J, with 8 bases in between. CDR3 nucleotide sequence: TGTGCCAGCAGTTATCAGGGGACTGGAAACACCATATATTTT. This gives the protein CASSYQGTGNTIYF.

This sequence joins TRBV20-1 and TRBJ2-5; TRBD2 matches 8 bases. Germline assignment: CDR1 DFQATT and CDR2 SNEGSKA (reference sequence). V trimming: 6 bases; J trimming: 9 bases; junction bases outside the gene matches: 3. The CDR3 runs to 10 residues. CDR3 residues: CSATSGSQYF. As DNA, the CDR3 is TGCAGTGCCACTAGCGGATCCCAGTACTTC.

This chain uses TRBV7-2 with TRBJ2-7, with D unclear. This CDR3 has 13 residues. Germline CDR1 and CDR2: SGHTA and FQGNSA. V gave up 5 bases and J gave up 0 bases, with 8 bases separating them. This CDR3 reads CASSQARSYEQYF. The CDR3 DNA is TGTGCCAGCAGCCAAGCGCGCTCCTACGAGCAGTACTTC.

The V call is TRBV7-2, the J call TRBJ1-5, with TRBD1 as a possible D gene (5 bases). The ends were cut back, 2 bases at V and 7 bases at J, with 12 bases in the middle. The CDR3 has 14 amino acids. The germline gives CDR1 SGHTA, CDR2 FQGNSA. The CDR3 DNA is TGTGCCAGCAGCTTATTCAGGGTGGAACAGCCCCAGCATTTT. This encodes CASSLFRVEQPQHF.

The V gene is TRBV15, the J gene TRBJ2-2; D might be TRBD1 (7 bases). CDR3 length: 16 residues. CDR1 and CDR2 (germline): LNHNV, YYDKDF (reference sequence). The V and J ends lost 1 base and 0 bases respectively, with 9 bases between them. The CDR3 DNA follows: TGTGCCACCAGCAGAGGCGGGACAGCGAACACCGGGGAGCTGTTTTTT. It specifies CATSRGGTANTGELFF.

This chain uses TRBV7-2 with TRBJ2-7, with TRBD2 matching 8 bases. V trimming: 1 base; J trimming: 5 bases; junction bases outside the gene matches: 7. This CDR3 has 15 amino acids. CDR1 and CDR2 from the germline V gene are SGHTA and FQGNSA. The chain's CDR3 is CASSLEDGRAHEQYF. The CDR3 nucleotides read TGTGCCAGCAGCTTAGAAGACGGGAGGGCCCACGAGCAGTACTTC.

The chain carries TRBV27 and TRBJ1-1, with D tentatively TRBD1 (5 bases). Germline V gene lookup returns CDR1 MNHEY and CDR2 SMNVEV (reference sequence). The CDR3 totals 14 residues. V lost 3 bases and J 1 base, leaving 9 bases between the germline ends. The CDR3: CASSFKRGNTEAFF. For the CDR3, the DNA is TGTGCCAGCAGTTTTAAAAGGGGGAACACTGAAGCTTTCTTT.

The V gene is TRBV7-2, the J gene TRBJ2-1; 15 nucleotides align to TRBD2. V lost 5 bases to trimming and J lost 1 base; unmatched junction nucleotides: 6. CDR1 is SGHTA, CDR2 FQGNSA, per germline. The CDR3 runs 18 residues. CDR3 region: CASSPRGLAGGSYNEQFF. The CDR3 DNA reads TGTGCCAGCAGCCCCCGGGGACTAGCGGGAGGATCCTACAATGAGCAGTTCTTC.

The chain combines TRBV5-1 with TRBJ1-1; no clear D gene. The germline V gene has CDR1 SGHRS and CDR2 YFSETQ. The V end was cut by 2 bases, the J end by 1 base, with 12 bases between. The CDR3 has 15 amino acids. DNA for the CDR3: TGCGCCAGCAGCTTCGTCCCCGGTGAGAACACTGAAGCTTTCTTT. The encoded protein is CASSFVPGENTEAFF. The entire variable domain, with the rest obtained from reference TRBV5-1 and TRBJ1-1, is as follows: KAGVTQTPRYLIKTRGQQVTLSCSPISGHRSVSWYQQTPGQGLQFLFEYFSETQRNKGNFPGRFSGRQFSNSRSEMNVSTLELGDSALYLCASSFVPGENTEAFFGQGTRLTVV.

This chain links TRBV30 with TRBJ2-7; TRBD1 agrees at 8 bases. The CDR3 has 12 residues. CDR1 is GTSNPN and CDR2 is SVGIG in the germline V gene (reference sequence). V trimming: 3 bases; J trimming: 7 bases; junction bases outside the gene matches: 5. The DNA for the CDR3 is TGTGCCTGGAGGGGACAGGCGCGGGAGCAGTACTTC. This translates into CAWRGQAREQYF.

This clone has a handful of counts. This sequence joins TRBV4-2 and TRBJ2-7; TRBD1 might be the D (6 bases). This CDR3 has 14 residues. Trimming pared 5 bases from V and 3 bases from J, leaving 14 bases between. The V gene's germline CDR1 is LGHNA and CDR2 YNFKEQ. This chain's CDR3 is CASSYQTGIYEQYF. The CDR3 DNA reads TGTGCCAGCAGCTACCAAACAGGGATCTACGAGCAGTACTTC.

The sample holds one count of this clone. This rearrangement joins TRBV9 to TRBJ2-1; TRBD1 is a possible D gene (6 bases). CDR3 size: 14 residues. The V end lost 3 bases, the J end lost 4 bases, and 11 bases lay between the germline ends. The germline CDR1 and CDR2 sequences are SGDLS and YYNGEE. CDR3 sequence reads: CASSAQTGYNEQFF. DNA of the CDR3: TGTGCCAGCAGCGCCCAGACAGGATACAATGAGCAGTTCTTC. Looking up the rest from reference TRBV9 and TRBJ2-1 gives the full variable domain: DSGVTQTPKHLITATGQRVTLRCSPRSGDLSVYWYQQSLDQGLQFLIQYYNGEERAKGNILERFSAQQFPDLHSELNLSSLELGDSALYFCASSAQTGYNEQFFGPGTRLTVL.

The genes are TRBV5-1 and TRBJ2-1; 7 bases match TRBD1. This CDR3 has 15 amino acids. The V and J ends lost 2 bases and 1 base, in that order; junction bases with no gene match: 3. The germline CDR1 and CDR2 sequences are SGHRS and YFSETQ. The CDR3 region has the DNA TGCGCCAGCAGCTTCCCAGGGGGATCCTACAATGAGCAGTTCTTC. It specifies CASSFPGGSYNEQFF.

The V call is TRBV5-1, the J call TRBJ2-1; TRBD2 matches at 7 bases. V dropped 0 bases and J dropped 7; count of bases not matched to a gene: 13. Per the germline V gene, CDR1 is SGHRS and CDR2 is YFSETQ. The CDR3 extends over 17 amino acids. CDR3 sequence: CASSLEPSGSWGNEQFF. The CDR3, as DNA: TGCGCCAGCAGCTTGGAACCTAGCGGTAGCTGGGGGAATGAGCAGTTCTTC.

The V call is TRBV3-1 (or the pseudogene TRBV3-2), the J call TRBJ1-2; D unresolved. This CDR3 has 13 residues. V lost 1 base and J lost 8, with 11 bases in between. The germline gives CDR1 LGHDT, CDR2 YNNKEL (reference sequence). The CDR3 coding sequence is TGTGCCAGCAGCCAAGGGTACGAGCGGGGCTACACCTTC. Translated, it gives CASSQGYERGYTF.

The chain joins TRBV18 to TRBJ1-6, with D possibly being TRBD1 (6 bases). CDR3 length: 16 residues. Germline CDR1 reads KGHSH; CDR2 reads LQKENI. The V end was cut by 4 bases, the J end by 8 bases, with 18 bases between. CDR3 bases: TGTGCCAGCTCACAATCACCCGGGACAACAGATTCACCCCTCCACTTT. Protein: CASSQSPGTTDSPLHF.

The chain recombines TRBV19 with TRBJ2-7; tentatively, D is TRBD2 (6 bases). The length of the CDR3 is 14 residues. Germline V gives CDR1 LNHDA, CDR2 SQIVND (reference sequence). Trimming removed 5 bases from V and 5 bases from J, with 16 bases in between. The DNA for the CDR3 is TGTGCCAGTAGTGAGGGACTTGTCTTGAACGAGCAGTACTTC. It yields the protein CASSEGLVLNEQYF. The complete variable domain, with remaining parts taken from reference TRBV19 and TRBJ2-7, reads DGGITQSPKYLFRKEGQNVTLSCEQNLNHDAMYWYRQDPGQGLRLIYYSQIVNDFQKGDIAEGYSVSREKKESFPLTVTSAQKNPTAFYLCASSEGLVLNEQYFGPGTRLTVT.

The chain couples TRBV28 to TRBJ2-7, with TRBD2 as a possible D gene (5 bases). Germline CDR1 reads MDHEN; CDR2 reads SYDVKM. Between the trimmed V and J ends, which lost 3 bases and 0 bases, there was a span of 9 bases. The CDR3 extends over 14 amino acids. The CDR3 nucleotides are TGTGCCAGCAGTTTGAGTAGCGTCTCCTACGAGCAGTACTTC. Residues: CASSLSSVSYEQYF.

J is TRBJ2-7 and V is TRBV28; tentatively, D is TRBD1 (5 bases). V was clipped by 2 bases and J by 6 bases, with 14 bases between them. CDR3 length: 14 amino acids. Germline assignment: CDR1 MDHEN and CDR2 SYDVKM. DNA for the CDR3: TGTGCCAGCAGTTTAGCCCTTGGGGCCCTCGAGCAGTACTTC. It codes for CASSLALGALEQYF.

V usage is TRBV19 and J usage is TRBJ1-4, with D possibly being TRBD1 (6 bases). The CDR3 contains 15 residues. Germline V gene lookup returns CDR1 LNHDA and CDR2 SQIVND (reference sequence). The V gene lost 5 bases and the J gene lost 8 bases, with 18 bases spanning the gap. In DNA, the CDR3 is TGTGCCAGTAGTTCGACCAGGGGTTGGGGAGAAAAACTGTTTTTT. Protein: CASSSTRGWGEKLFF.

J is TRBJ1-4 and V is TRBV18; 10 bases align to TRBD1. Germline assignment: CDR1 KGHSH and CDR2 LQKENI. V lost 3 bases, J lost 5 bases, and 6 bases stayed unmatched. This CDR3 spans 16 amino acids. The DNA for the CDR3 is TGTGCCAGCTCACCTGGGACAGGGGCTAGAAATGAAAAACTGTTTTTT. As protein: CASSPGTGARNEKLFF. Complete variable domain (other parts from reference TRBV18 and TRBJ1-4): NAGVMQNPRHLVRRRGQEARLRCSPMKGHSHVYWYRQLPEEGLKFMVYLQKENIIDESGMPKERFSAEFPKEGPSILRIQQVVRGDSAAYFCASSPGTGARNEKLFFGSGTQLSVL.

This chain uses TRBV27 with TRBJ2-2, with 10 nucleotides matching TRBD1. This CDR3 has 17 residues. Trimming cost V 2 bases and J 1 base; bases outside gene matches: 4. Germline loops: CDR1 MNHEY, CDR2 SMNVEV (reference sequence). The CDR3 region is CASSLGTGVLNTGELFF. The DNA of the CDR3 is TGTGCCAGCAGTTTAGGGACAGGGGTTCTGAACACCGGGGAGCTGTTTTTT.

The J gene is TRBJ2-5, the V gene TRBV6-2 or TRBV6-3; 8 bases line up with TRBD1. Per the germline V gene, CDR1 is MNHEY and CDR2 is SVGEGT. V lost 5 bases to trimming and J lost 6 bases; unmatched junction nucleotides: 5. This CDR3 comprises 13 residues. CDR3 residues: CASSKDRVKTQYF. CDR3 coding DNA: TGTGCCAGCAGTAAGGACAGGGTAAAGACCCAGTACTTC.

This clone was seen once. The chain uses TRBV6-5 and TRBJ1-1, with 9 bases fitting TRBD1. Losses at the gene ends were 7 bases for V and 3 bases for J; bases not matched to a gene: 6. The CDR3 has 14 amino acids. Germline V gene data show CDR1 as MNHEY and CDR2 as SVGAGI. CDR3 region: CASTTDRGDTEAFF. CDR3 bases: TGTGCCAGCACCACCGACAGGGGGGACACTGAAGCTTTCTTT.

The V gene is TRBV7-2, the J gene TRBJ2-3; 12 bases are a match to TRBD2. CDR1 is SGHTA, CDR2 FQGNSA, per germline. CDR3 size: 17 residues. V was clipped by 1 base and J by 4 bases; unmatched bases: 6. This CDR3 reads CASSLVSSGRGSDTQYF. DNA for the CDR3: TGTGCCAGCAGCTTAGTATCTAGCGGGAGGGGATCAGATACGCAGTATTTT.

The chain combines TRBV15 with TRBJ1-1; D gene ambiguous. This CDR3 is 14 amino acids long. Germline V gene sequence: CDR1 LNHNV, CDR2 YYDKDF (reference sequence). V was cut by 1 base and J by 1 base, with 7 bases left in between. Written as DNA, the CDR3 is TGTGCCACCAGCAGAGGGATAGCGAACACTGAAGCTTTCTTT. The encoded protein is CATSRGIANTEAFF.

V gene TRBV24-1 combines with J gene TRBJ2-1; TRBD1 is a possible D gene (6 bases). V lost 7 bases, J lost 6 bases, and 9 bases lay in between. Germline CDR1 KGHDR, CDR2 SFDVKD. The CDR3 has 12 amino acids. The DNA for the CDR3 is TGTGCCACCAGGCAGGGGCTCAATGAGCAGTTCTTC. Protein product: CATRQGLNEQFF.

The rearrangement uses TRBV7-2 and TRBJ2-3; no clear D gene. Trimming cost V 1 base and J 0 bases, with 8 bases left between them. This CDR3 contains 15 residues. Germline V CDR1 and CDR2: SGHTA, FQGNSA. Here the CDR3 DNA reads TGTGCCAGCAGCTTAGATTATACTAGCACAGATACGCAGTATTTT. This sequence encodes CASSLDYTSTDTQYF.

This chain joins TRBV5-1 and TRBJ2-7; TRBD1 matches 7 bases. Germline CDR1 is SGHRS and CDR2 is YFSETQ. J was trimmed by 2 bases and V by 4 bases; bases with no gene match: 6. The CDR3 has 14 residues. The DNA of the CDR3 is TGCGCCAGCAGCCCTAATCAGGGGGCCTACGAGCAGTACTTC. Amino acid sequence: CASSPNQGAYEQYF. The entire variable domain, with the rest obtained from reference TRBV5-1 and TRBJ2-7, is as follows: KAGVTQTPRYLIKTRGQQVTLSCSPISGHRSVSWYQQTPGQGLQFLFEYFSETQRNKGNFPGRFSGRQFSNSRSEMNVSTLELGDSALYLCASSPNQGAYEQYFGPGTRLTVT.